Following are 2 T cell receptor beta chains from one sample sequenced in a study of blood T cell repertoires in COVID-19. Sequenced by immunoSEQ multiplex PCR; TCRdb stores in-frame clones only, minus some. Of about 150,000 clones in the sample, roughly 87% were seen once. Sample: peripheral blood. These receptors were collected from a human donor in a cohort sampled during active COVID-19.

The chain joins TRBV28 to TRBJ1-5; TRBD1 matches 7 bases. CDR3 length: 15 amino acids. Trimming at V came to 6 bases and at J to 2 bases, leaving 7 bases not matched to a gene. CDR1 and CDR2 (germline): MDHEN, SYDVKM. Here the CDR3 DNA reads TGTGCCAGCAGCACCGCCGGGACAGGCAATCAGCCCCAGCATTTT. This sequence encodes CASSTAGTGNQPQHF. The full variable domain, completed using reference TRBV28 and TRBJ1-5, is DVKVTQSSRYLVKRTGEKVFLECVQDMDHENMFWYRQDPGLGLRLIYFSYDVKMKEKGDIPEGYSVSREKKERFSLILESASTNQTSMYLCASSTAGTGNQPQHFGDGTRLSIL.

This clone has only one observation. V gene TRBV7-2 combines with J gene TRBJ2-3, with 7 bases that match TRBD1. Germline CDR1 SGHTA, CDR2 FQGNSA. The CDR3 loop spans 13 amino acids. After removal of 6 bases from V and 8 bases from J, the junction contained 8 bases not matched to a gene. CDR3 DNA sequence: TGTGCCAGCAGACCCCGACAGGGCGGTACGCAGTATTTT. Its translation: CASRPRQGGTQYF.